This note documents a single TCR beta chain sequence. The specificity of this receptor is unknown. One base away there is no much larger clone; base qualities are not given. The CDR3, from cysteine to phenylalanine, totals 14 residues. Just CDR3 DNA is preserved here, 42 bases in frame from base 1. Sequences SGHVS (CDR1) and FQNEAQ (CDR2) are obtained from the germline V gene. V and J are truncated by 7 bases and 5 bases respectively, leaving an intervening sequence of 15 bases. This sample is part of a study of long-term antiretroviral therapy in people with HIV (dated by TCRdb to the early 2020s). Study-level background: The earliest samples were collected approximately a decade before the 2015 WHO recommendation for immediate ART, a period when ART was typically delayed until CD4 counts fell. This retrospective serial study examined whether starting ART and sustained HIV suppression were associated with changes in the composition and diversity of the TRB repertoire in peripheral blood. From some 33 adults with confirmed HIV infection, the cohort provided 150 to 200 cryopreserved PBMC samples, gathered serially across a mean of approximately six years (range 1-12). About 35% of the 30 participants with HIV were female. Test extractions of a monoclonal T-cell line alongside 30 or so polyclonal samples showed no cross-contamination during QIAcube processing. Broad study findings and their caveats: The samples span the years 2004 to 2017, and the ART regimens used at that time may not be as effective as current regimens. The repertoire was dominated across all time points by expanded TRB clones identified before ART initiation, although this dominance was seen to fluctuate and to decrease in many PLHIV after ART. Because cell numbers in pre-ART samples were limited, unsorted PBMC were profiled instead of sorted CD4+ and CD8+ T cells. Inferences about post-ART repertoire changes are limited because no data were available on ART adherence, viral resistance or therapy changes. ART initiation was associated with a significant increase in TRB diversity, but diversity stayed significantly below transplant donor controls even after long-term ART. Since PBMC availability was limited, sequencing covered only the TCR beta chain, with no alpha chain pairing. CDR3 length ranges in HIV repertoires were narrower than in controls, and network structure suggested an antigen-experienced repertoire with only a slight naive shift after ART.

The immunoSEQ hsTCRB v3.0 assay was used at survey level resolution to sequence the TRB variable region. The targeted TRB sequencing depth was about 40,000-55,000 T-cell genomes per sample. Pooled TRB libraries were sequenced on an Illumina MiSeq with a v3 150-cycle kit. The authors' analysis ran thus. Repertoire analysis was run in R within a reproducible Nextflow workflow that covered QC, data transformation and analysis. LymphoSeq2, an R package for AIRR-Seq data exploration, was used to implement custom analyses. After excluding a handful of samples that yielded fewer than 5000 total TRB sequences, approximately 170 HIV repertoires remained for analysis. Of the roughly 180 retained HIV repertoires, about 60 were collected before and around 130 after ART initiation. Each repertoire was downsampled to 5000 TRB nucleotide sequences, and summary statistics were averaged across 100 downsampling iterations. Only TRB sequences with CDR3 regions of at least seven amino acids were retained for analysis. A Shannon entropy-derived clonality score and the Gini coefficient were used to measure diversity. In the repertoire networks, any two of the top 5000 CDR3 amino acid sequences were connected whenever the two sequences differed by an edit distance of one. GLIPH2 predicted antigen specificity groups and MHC restriction for TRB CDR3 amino acid sequences. To flag known CMV, EBV, HIV or tissue antigen associations, CDR3 amino acid sequences were matched against VDJdb and McPAS-TCR. Pre-ART, post-ART and control groups were compared with Wilcoxon signed-rank tests and Holm-Bonferroni correction. Imported from immuneACCESS, the table was reduced by TCRdb to in-frame sequences with V and J called. These copies leave out some clones; in studies compared against another copy, an unresolved V gene accounts for under half, and the cause of the remainder is not known. V and J calls and clone size are those listed in that table; D and trimming were worked out from the DNA. Counted in this sample were 25,000 or so clones; about 88% of them appeared once. 3% to 4.5% of the sample lies in the top ten.

Inclusion was restricted to participants for whom at least one PBMC sample before ART initiation and at least two post-ART samples were available. Treatment was received in the United States of America by all participants with HIV. Before DNA extraction, cryopreserved samples containing about 0.9-11 million PBMC were thawed and washed. At the time of the earliest PBMC sample, participants with HIV were aged between roughly 20 and 60 years. PBMC samples from each participant spanned 1-4 timepoints before ART initiation and 2-8 timepoints after ART initiation, with a median of 7 samples. Serial HIV viral load, CD4+ T-cell count, ART history and demographic data were obtained for every participant. Genomic DNA was extracted from unsorted PBMC with a Qiagen kit on a QIAcube, processed in batches of 12 samples.

Sequenced material: unsorted PBMCs, taken 1.9 years after starting antiretroviral therapy. Recombination connected TRBV7-8 to TRBJ2-1, with the D gene uncertain. This TCR was recovered from a woman in her twenties or thirties with HIV. The nucleotides read TGTGCCAGCACCCTCAGTTACGAGAACAATGAGCAGTTCTTC. Translated, it reads CASTLSYENNEQFF.